This TCR beta chain is drawn from a study of shared clonotypes between healthy human individuals. Findings of the study overall: Generally, estimated richness proved larger in naive subsets than it did in memory subsets. Relative to their counterparts shared across all four donors, non-shared clonotypes exhibited diminished generation probabilities.

Donors comprised healthy HIV-negative adults lacking recent acute infections or vaccinations. Profiling relied on immunoSEQ multiplex PCR, and the TCRdb table lists in-frame clones only, not all of them. The table lists roughly 700,000 clones, about 74% of them singletons. About this clone: As yet, its antigen is unknown.

This receptor was taken from a woman in her thirties in good health. The sequenced sample consisted of memory CD4+ T cells sorted from blood. The subset was: CD45RA-negative fraction.

CDR3: CASSQVPGQGQPQHF. DNA for the CDR3: TGCGCCAGCAGCCAAGTCCCGGGACAGGGTCAGCCCCAGCATTTT. J is TRBJ1-5 and V is TRBV4-1; 9 bases agree with TRBD1. The CDR3 has 15 amino acids. The V segment lost 1 base and the J segment 6 bases; nucleotides outside the gene matches: 4. The germline gives CDR1 MGHRA, CDR2 YSYEKL.